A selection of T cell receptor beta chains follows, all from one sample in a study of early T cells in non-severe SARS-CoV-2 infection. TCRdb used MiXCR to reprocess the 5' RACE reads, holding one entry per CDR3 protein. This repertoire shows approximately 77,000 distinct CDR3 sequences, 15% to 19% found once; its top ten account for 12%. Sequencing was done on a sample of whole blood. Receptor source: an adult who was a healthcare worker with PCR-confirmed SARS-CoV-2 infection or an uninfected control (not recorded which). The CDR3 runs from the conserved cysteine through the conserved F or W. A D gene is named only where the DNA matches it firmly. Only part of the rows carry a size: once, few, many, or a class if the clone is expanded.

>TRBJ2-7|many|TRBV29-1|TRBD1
TGCAGCGCTTCGGACAGGATCTCCTACGAGCAGTACTTC
CSASDRISYEQYF
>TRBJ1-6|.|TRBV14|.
TGTGCCAGCAGCCCCACTTCGGCAATTGTTTCACCCCTCCACTTT
CASSPTSAIVSPLHF
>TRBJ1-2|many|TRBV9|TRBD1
TGTGCCAGCAGCCCCCGTCCCGGGACAGGAGATGGCTACACCTTC
CASSPRPGTGDGYTF
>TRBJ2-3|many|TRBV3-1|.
TGTGCCAGCAGCCAAGGGACCTGGGCAGATACGCAGTATTTT
CASSQGTWADTQYF
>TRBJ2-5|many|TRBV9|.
TGTGCCAGCAGCGTAGCTGGCAGAAGATTCCAAGAGACCCAGTACTTC
CASSVAGRRFQETQYF
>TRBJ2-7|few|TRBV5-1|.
TGCGCCAGCAGCCTGGGAATCTCAGTCGAGCAGTACTTC
CASSLGISVEQYF
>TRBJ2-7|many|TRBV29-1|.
TGCAGCGTTGAAGCGGAAGGACGGGCACCCTTCTCCTACGAGCAGTACTTC
CSVEAEGRAPFSYEQYF
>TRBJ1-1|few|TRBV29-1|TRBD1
TGCAGCGTTGGGACAGGGGAGTTGAACACTGAAGCTTTCTTT
CSVGTGELNTEAFF
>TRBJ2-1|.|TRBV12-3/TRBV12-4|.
TGTGCCAGCAGTTTAGGCGGGATGAATGAGCAGTTCTTC
CASSLGGMNEQFF
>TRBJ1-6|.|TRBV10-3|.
TGTGCCATCAGTGAGTCGGGCTCACCCCTCCACTTT
CAISESGSPLHF
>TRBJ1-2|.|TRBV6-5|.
TGTGCCAGCAGTTGGGAGAGGAACTATGGCTACACCTTC
CASSWERNYGYTF
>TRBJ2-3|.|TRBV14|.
TGTGCCAGCAGCCAAGATCCCCTAGCAAGGGATACGCAGTATTTT
CASSQDPLARDTQYF
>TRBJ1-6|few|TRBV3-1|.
TGTGCCAGCAGCCAAGAAGACAGGTTTAATTCACCCCTCCACTTT
CASSQEDRFNSPLHF
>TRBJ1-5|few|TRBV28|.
TGTGCCAGCAGTTGGGGCGGGGGGGTCGGCAATCAGCCCCAGCATTTT
CASSWGGGVGNQPQHF
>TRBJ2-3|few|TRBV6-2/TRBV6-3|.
TGTGCCAGCATGACTCAAGGAGGGACAGATACGCAGTATTTT
CASMTQGGTDTQYF
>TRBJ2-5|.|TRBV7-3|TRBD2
TGTGCCAGCAGCTATTCCGGGACTAATCAAGAGACCCAGTACTTC
CASSYSGTNQETQYF
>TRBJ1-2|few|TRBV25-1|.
TGTGCCAGCAGTGAATTCCACACGGCAAACTATGGCTACACCTTC
CASSEFHTANYGYTF
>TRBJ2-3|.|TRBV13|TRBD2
TGTGTCAGCAGCTTAGTTGAGACTAGCGGAGACGATACGCAGTATTTT
CVSSLVETSGDDTQYF
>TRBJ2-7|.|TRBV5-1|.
TGCGCCAGCAGCTTATCTCCCTACGAGCAGTACTTC
CASSLSPYEQYF
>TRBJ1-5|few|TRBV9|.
TGTGCCAGCAGCGACCAGACAGCAAATCAGCCCCAGCATTTT
CASSDQTANQPQHF
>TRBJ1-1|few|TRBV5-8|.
TGTGCCAGCAGATTGGACAGGAACACTGAAGCTTTCTTT
CASRLDRNTEAFF
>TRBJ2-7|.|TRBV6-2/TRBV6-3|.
TGTGCAACCAAATTAACAGGGTACCACGAGCAGTACTTC
CATKLTGYHEQYF
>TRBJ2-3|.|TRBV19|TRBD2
TGTGCCAGTAGTATAGCGCTAGCGGGAGCCGGAGATACGCAGTATTTT
CASSIALAGAGDTQYF
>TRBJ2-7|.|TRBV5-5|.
TGTGCCAGCAGCCTGTGGCCAGGACCCTACGAGCAGTACTTC
CASSLWPGPYEQYF
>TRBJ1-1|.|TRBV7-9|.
TGTGCCAGCAGCGTAAACACTGAAGCTTTCTTT
CASSVNTEAFF